What follows describes a single TCR beta chain. Its target is not known. This record belongs to a study of T cell responses to AZD1222 COVID-19 vaccine. Study-wide results and caveats: Reports indicate that nearly half of spike-specific TCRs are directed at unmutated variant regions.

Sequencing used immunoSEQ multiplex PCR; TCRdb keeps in-frame clones, though not all of them. The sample holds approximately 88,000 clones, more than 75% seen once. V lost 0 bases to trimming and J lost 0 bases, with 9 bases between them. This CDR3 spans 16 amino acids. Germline loops: CDR1 LNHNV, CDR2 YYDKDF (reference sequence). The sequencing used peripheral blood, collected on day 0 of AZD1222 vaccination. This chain uses TRBV15 with TRBJ1-5, with unresolved D. This clonotype originated in an adult in good health. CDR3 region: CATSREADYSNQPQHF. CDR3 nucleotide sequence: TGTGCCACCAGCAGAGAGGCGGATTATAGCAATCAGCCCCAGCATTTT.